Listed here is a single T cell receptor (beta chain). This clonotype showed up many times. There is no known antigen for this receptor. No much larger clone is present one base from it, and per-base qualities are unavailable. The record originates from a study of T cells after yellow fever vaccination (dated by TCRdb to between 2018 and 2021). Context from the whole study: The SMART-Seq v4 Ultra Low Input RNA kit was used to prepare libraries from fractions with low cell numbers. To track T-cell clones before and after primary and booster YFV17D yellow fever vaccination, bulk TCR alpha and beta repertoires were sequenced longitudinally. Two healthy male donors, one aged 18 to 29 and one aged 30 to 39 years, were included in the cohort. Blood was drawn at multiple timepoints before and after primary and secondary immunization, with bulk PBMC replicates and cell subsets isolated.

CDR1 and CDR2 were assigned from the germline V gene as MNHNS and SASEGT. V and J are trimmed by 5 bases and 4 bases, and the gene matches miss 7 bases of the junction. The CDR3 starts with the cysteine, ends with the phenylalanine, and has 15 residues. Kept here is only the CDR3 DNA, which spans 45 bases and is read in frame from base 1. What the work shows at the level of the full study, not this receptor alone: A small fraction of clonotypes appeared in both the CD4 and CD8 compartments, likely as a result of convergent recombination. Most clones expanded after primary vaccination were re-detected after the booster (approximately 95% of CD4 and around nine tenths of CD8), suggesting broad memory maintenance. Because only two donors were included in the study, the extent to which the findings can be generalized is limited. FACS-sorted repertoires could contain abundant contaminating clonotypes from the bulk population, so computational filtering was required. The secondary T-cell response was found to be weaker but faster than the primary response, with a peak reached on day 5 rather than on day 15.

TCR cDNA was synthesized by 5'RACE template switching, which introduced a universal primer site and unique molecular identifiers. Priming for cDNA synthesis came from both the TCR alpha and TCR beta constant segments. Two PCR steps were used to amplify libraries, with sample barcodes and sequencing adapters being added in the second step. Sequencing of libraries was done on Illumina HiSeq 2500 (2x100 bp) or NovaSeq (2x150 bp). From the authors' description of their analysis: Demultiplexing of reads and collapsing into UMI consensus sequences were performed with MIGEC, and V(D)J alignment was carried out with MiXCR. Vaccine-responding clonotypes were defined with edgeR using replicate PBMC samples, requiring FDR below 0.01 and a log2 fold change above 5 up to day 15. Each bulk clonotype was labeled CD4 or CD8 based on which sequenced repertoire, CD4 or CD8, contained the clonotype at higher abundance. TCRdb handled the public reads itself, with Q25 trimming in fastp and clone calling in MiXCR, and kept productive beta chains. CDR3 protein sequences are deduplicated, and each keeps its most common genes and DNA. What appears here as the V and J calls and clone size reflects TCRdb's work, not the paper's. Within this sample are roughly 300,000 distinct CDR3 sequences, with roughly 8% of them counted one time only. Approximately 16% of the sample is held by the ten biggest clonotypes.

The treatment or condition label, read with the paper, signifies: live attenuated yellow fever vaccine strain. Two biological replicates of bulk PBMCs were collected at each blood-draw timepoint. A standard Ficoll-Paque protocol was used to isolate PBMCs from peripheral blood. TriZol was used to extract RNA from bulk PBMCs, from CD4 and CD8 fractions, and from dextramer-positive and dextramer-negative fractions. The input for sequencing was PBMCs, taken 45 days after the first yellow fever vaccination. This chain joins TRBV6-1 to TRBJ1-2; a stretch of 10 junction bases matches TRBD1. This clonotype was sampled from a man aged 18-30 years who received the YFV17D yellow fever vaccine. The DNA sequence is given as TGTGCCAGCAGTACCGGGACAGGGGAGGGCTATGGCTACACCTTC. This gives the protein CASSTGTGEGYGYTF.